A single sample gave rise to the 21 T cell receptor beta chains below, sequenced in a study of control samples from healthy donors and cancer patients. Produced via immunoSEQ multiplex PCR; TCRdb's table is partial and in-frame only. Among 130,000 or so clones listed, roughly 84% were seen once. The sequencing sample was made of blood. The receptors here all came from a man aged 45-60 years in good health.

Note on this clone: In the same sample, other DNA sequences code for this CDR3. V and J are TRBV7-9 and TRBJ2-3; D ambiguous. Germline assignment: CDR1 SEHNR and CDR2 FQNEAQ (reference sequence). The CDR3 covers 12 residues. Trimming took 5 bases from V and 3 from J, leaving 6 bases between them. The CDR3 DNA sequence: TGTGCCAGCAGCCTCGGGACAGATACGCAGTATTTT. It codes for CASSLGTDTQYF. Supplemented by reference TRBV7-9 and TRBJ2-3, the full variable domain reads DTGVSQNPRHKITKRGQNVTFRCDPISEHNRLYWYRQTLGQGPEFLTYFQNEAQLEKSRLLSDRFSAERPKGSFSTLEIQRTEQGDSAMYLCASSLGTDTQYFGPGTRLTVL.

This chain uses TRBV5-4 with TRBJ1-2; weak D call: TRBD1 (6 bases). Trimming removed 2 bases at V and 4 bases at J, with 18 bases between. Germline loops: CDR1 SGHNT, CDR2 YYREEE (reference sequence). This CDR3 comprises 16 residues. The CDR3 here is CASSFGGGESIYGYTF. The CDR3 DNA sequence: TGTGCCAGCAGCTTCGGGGGGGGCGAATCCATCTATGGCTACACCTTC.

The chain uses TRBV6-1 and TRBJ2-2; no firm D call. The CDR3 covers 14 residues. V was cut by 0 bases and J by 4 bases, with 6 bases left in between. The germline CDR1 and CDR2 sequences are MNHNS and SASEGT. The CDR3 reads CASSEARSTGELFF. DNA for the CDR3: TGTGCCAGCAGTGAAGCGCGAAGCACCGGGGAGCTGTTTTTT.

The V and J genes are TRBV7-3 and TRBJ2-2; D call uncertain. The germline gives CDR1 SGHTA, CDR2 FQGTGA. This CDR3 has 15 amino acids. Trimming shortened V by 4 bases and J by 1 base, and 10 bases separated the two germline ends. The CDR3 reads CASSSGRQNTGELFF. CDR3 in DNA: TGTGCCAGCAGCTCGGGCCGACAGAACACCGGGGAGCTGTTTTTT.

The DNA for the CDR3 is TGTGCCAGCAGCTTAGGAGGGGCAGGGAATCAGCCCCAGCATTTT. It translates to CASSLGGAGNQPQHF. J is TRBJ1-5 and V is TRBV11-2; TRBD1 might be the D (5 bases). The CDR3 has 15 amino acids. V was trimmed by 1 base and J by 4 bases, leaving 11 bases between them. Germline V lookup: CDR1 SGHAT, CDR2 FQNNGV.

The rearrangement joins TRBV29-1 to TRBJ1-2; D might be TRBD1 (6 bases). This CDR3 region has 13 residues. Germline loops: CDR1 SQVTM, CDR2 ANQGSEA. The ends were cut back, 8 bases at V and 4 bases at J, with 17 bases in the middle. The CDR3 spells CSFYRQDRYGYTF. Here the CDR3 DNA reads TGCAGCTTCTATAGACAGGACCGCTATGGCTACACCTTC.

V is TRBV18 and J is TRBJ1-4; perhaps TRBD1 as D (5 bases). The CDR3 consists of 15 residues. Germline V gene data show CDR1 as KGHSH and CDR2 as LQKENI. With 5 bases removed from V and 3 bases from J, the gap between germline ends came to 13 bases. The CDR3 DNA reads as TGTGCCAGCTCATCCAGTGGGGGTGCTAATGAAAAACTGTTTTTT. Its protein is CASSSSGGANEKLFF.

CDR3 residues: CASSLFFSDYNEQFF. The CDR3, as DNA: TGTGCCAGCAGCTTATTTTTTTCCGACTACAATGAGCAGTTCTTC. The chain employs TRBV11-1 and TRBJ2-1; D is undetermined. The CDR3 length is 15 residues. Germline CDR1 SGHAT, CDR2 FQDESV (reference sequence). V was trimmed by 2 bases and J by 3 bases, leaving 11 bases between them.

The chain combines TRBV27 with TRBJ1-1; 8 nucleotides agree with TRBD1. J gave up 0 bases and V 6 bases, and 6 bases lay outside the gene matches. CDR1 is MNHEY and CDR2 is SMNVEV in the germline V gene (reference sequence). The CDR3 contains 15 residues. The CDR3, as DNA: TGTGCCAGCAGCTTAGACAGGGGAATGAACACTGAAGCTTTCTTT. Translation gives CASSLDRGMNTEAFF.

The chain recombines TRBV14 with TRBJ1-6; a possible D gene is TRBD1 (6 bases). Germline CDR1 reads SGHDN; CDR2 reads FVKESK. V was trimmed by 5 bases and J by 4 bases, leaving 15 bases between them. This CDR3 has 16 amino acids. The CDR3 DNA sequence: TGTGCCAGCAGCAAAGGGGGGGACGTTTATAATTCACCCCTCCACTTT. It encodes CASSKGGDVYNSPLHF. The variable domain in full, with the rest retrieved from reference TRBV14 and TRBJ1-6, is EAGVTQFPSHSVIEKGQTVTLRCDPISGHDNLYWYRRVMGKEIKFLLHFVKESKQDESGMPNNRFLAERTGGTYSTLKVQPAELEDSGVYFCASSKGGDVYNSPLHFGNGTRLTVT.

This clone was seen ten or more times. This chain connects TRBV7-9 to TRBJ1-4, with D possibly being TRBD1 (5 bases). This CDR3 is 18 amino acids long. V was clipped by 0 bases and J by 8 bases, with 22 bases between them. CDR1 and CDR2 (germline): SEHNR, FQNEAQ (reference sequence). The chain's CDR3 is CASSLAPGGLLVEEKLFF. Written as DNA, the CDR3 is TGTGCCAGCAGCTTAGCTCCCGGGGGGTTATTGGTGGAGGAAAAACTGTTTTTT. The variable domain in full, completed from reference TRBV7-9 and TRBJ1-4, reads DTGVSQNPRHKITKRGQNVTFRCDPISEHNRLYWYRQTLGQGPEFLTYFQNEAQLEKSRLLSDRFSAERPKGSFSTLEIQRTEQGDSAMYLCASSLAPGGLLVEEKLFFGSGTQLSVL.

CDR3 region: CASSLMSSSYNEQFF. The DNA for the CDR3 is TGCGCCAGCAGCTTGATGTCCAGCTCCTACAATGAGCAGTTCTTC. J is TRBJ2-1 and V is TRBV5-1, with no clear D. V gave up 1 base and J gave up 0 bases, with 8 bases separating them. Germline loops: CDR1 SGHRS, CDR2 YFSETQ. The CDR3 loop spans 15 amino acids.

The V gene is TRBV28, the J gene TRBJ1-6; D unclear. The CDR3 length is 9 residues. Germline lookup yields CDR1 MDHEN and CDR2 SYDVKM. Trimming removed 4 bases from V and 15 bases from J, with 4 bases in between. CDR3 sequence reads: CASSSVLHF. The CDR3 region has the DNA TGTGCCAGCAGTTCCGTCCTCCACTTT.

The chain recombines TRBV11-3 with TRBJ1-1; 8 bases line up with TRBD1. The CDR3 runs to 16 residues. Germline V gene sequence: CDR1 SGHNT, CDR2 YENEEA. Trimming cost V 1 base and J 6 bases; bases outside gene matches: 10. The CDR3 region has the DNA TGTGCCAGCAGCTTAGCCCTCCGCGGACAGGGCGCTGAAGCTTTCTTT. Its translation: CASSLALRGQGAEAFF.

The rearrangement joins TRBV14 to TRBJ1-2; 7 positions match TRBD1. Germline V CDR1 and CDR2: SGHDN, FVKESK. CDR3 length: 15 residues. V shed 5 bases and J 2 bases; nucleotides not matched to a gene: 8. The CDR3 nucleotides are TGTGCCAGCAGCTTTGGGACAGTTTACAACTATGGCTACACCTTC. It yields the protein CASSFGTVYNYGYTF.

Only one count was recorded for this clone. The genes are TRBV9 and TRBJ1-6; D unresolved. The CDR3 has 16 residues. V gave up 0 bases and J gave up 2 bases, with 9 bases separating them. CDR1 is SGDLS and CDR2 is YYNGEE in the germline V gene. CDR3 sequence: CASSVGATTYNSPLHF. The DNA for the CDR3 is TGTGCCAGCAGCGTAGGGGCGACTACCTATAATTCACCCCTCCACTTT.

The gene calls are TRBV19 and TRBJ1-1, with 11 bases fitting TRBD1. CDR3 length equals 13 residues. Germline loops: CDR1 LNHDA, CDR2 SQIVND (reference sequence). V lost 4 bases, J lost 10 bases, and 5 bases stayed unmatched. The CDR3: CASSTWDRGVAFF. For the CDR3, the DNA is TGTGCCAGTAGTACCTGGGACAGGGGGGTAGCTTTCTTT.

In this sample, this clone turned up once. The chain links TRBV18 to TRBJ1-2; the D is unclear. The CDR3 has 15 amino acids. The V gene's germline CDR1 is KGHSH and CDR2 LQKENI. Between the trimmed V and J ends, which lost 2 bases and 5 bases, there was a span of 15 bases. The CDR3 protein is CASSPRKRVGYGYTF. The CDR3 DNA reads TGTGCCAGCTCACCAAGGAAAAGAGTCGGATATGGCTACACCTTC.

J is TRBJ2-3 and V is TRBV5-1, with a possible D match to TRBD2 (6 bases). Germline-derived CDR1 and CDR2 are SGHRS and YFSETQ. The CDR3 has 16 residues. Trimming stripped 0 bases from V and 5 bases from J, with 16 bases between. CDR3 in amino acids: CASSLEGPGRGDTQYF. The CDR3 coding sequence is TGCGCCAGCAGCTTGGAAGGACCCGGGCGGGGAGATACGCAGTATTTT.

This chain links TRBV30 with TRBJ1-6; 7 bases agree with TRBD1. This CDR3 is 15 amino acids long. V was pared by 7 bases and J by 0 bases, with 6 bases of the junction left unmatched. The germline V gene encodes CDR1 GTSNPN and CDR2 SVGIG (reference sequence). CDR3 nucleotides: TGTGCCTCCCAGGGGGAAAGCTCCTATAATTCACCCCTCCACTTT. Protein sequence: CASQGESSYNSPLHF.

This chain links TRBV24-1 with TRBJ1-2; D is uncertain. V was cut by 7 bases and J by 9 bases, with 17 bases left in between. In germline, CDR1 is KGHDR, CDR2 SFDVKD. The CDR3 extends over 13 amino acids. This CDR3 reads CATREASDTRYTF. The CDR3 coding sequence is TGTGCCACCAGGGAAGCATCCGACACGCGCTACACCTTC.